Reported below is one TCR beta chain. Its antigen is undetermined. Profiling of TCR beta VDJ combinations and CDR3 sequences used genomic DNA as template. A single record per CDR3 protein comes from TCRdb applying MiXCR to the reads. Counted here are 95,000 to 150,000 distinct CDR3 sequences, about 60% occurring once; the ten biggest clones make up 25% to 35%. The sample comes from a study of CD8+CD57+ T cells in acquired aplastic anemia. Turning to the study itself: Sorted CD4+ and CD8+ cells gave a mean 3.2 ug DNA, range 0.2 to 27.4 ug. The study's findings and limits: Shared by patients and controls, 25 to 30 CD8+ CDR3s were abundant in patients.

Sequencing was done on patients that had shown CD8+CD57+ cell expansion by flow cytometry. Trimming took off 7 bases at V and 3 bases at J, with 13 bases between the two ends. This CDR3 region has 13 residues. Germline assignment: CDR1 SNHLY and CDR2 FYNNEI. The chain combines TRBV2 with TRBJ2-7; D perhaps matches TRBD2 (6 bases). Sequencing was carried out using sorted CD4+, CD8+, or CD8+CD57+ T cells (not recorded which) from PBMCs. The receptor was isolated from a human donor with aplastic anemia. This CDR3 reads CASKEGVGYEQYF. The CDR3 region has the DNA TGTGCCAGCAAGGAGGGTGTGGGCTACGAGCAGTACTTC.